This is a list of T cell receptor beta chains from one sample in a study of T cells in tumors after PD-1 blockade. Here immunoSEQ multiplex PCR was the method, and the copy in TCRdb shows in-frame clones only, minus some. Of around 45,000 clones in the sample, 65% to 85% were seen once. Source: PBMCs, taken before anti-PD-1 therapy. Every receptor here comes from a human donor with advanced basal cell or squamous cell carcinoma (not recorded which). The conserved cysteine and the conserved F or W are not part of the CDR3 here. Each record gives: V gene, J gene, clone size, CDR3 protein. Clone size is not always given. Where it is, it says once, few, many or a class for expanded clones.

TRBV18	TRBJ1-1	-	ASSPGQDTEAF
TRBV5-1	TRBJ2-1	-	ASSPRVAGEVAF
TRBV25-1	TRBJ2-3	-	ASGQAGTDTQY
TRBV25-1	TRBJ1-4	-	ASSEPGAIGEKLF
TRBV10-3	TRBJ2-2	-	AISLDRPNTGELF
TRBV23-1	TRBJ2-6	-	ASSQDGSPRGANVLT
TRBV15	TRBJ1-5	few	ATSGPGDIDSNQPQH
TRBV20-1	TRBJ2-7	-	SVKGPYEQY
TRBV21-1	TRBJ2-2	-	ASSKDPRGRGGELF
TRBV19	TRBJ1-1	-	ASSRGQGTEAF
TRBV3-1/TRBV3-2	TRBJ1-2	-	ASSTGWANYGYT
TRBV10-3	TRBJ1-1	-	AISAGTGNTEAF
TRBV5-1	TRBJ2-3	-	ASSLVSPGEDTQY
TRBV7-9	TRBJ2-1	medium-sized	ASILGIGYNEQF
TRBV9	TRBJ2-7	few	ASSVEVFAYEQY
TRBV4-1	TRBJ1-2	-	ASSQAGTANYGYT
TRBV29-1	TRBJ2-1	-	SVGGTVYNEQF
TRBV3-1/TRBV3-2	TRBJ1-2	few	ASSLGGLFRGYT
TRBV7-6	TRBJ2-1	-	ASSSSGRSSYNEQF
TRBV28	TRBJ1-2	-	ASSSSVYGYT
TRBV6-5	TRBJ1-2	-	ASSSLVSGYT
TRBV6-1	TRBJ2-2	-	ASSEGLAGGAGELF
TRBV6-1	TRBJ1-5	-	ASSEFDQPQH
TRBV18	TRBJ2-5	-	ASSRGQGETQY
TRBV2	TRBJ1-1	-	ASREGTGPMNTEAF
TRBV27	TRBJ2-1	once	ASYEGGANNEQF
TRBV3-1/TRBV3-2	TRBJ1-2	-	ASSQEGTGGRGYT
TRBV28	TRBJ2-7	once	ASSYVLGSGSSYEQY
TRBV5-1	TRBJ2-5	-	ASSSRGGPASETQY
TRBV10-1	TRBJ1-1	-	ASRGRTEAF
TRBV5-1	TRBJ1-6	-	ASSLGRDSPLH
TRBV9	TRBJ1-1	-	ASSARTIGYTEAF
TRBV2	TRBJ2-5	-	ASSVRGAEGSQY
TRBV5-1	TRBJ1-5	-	ASSLSGGDNQPQH
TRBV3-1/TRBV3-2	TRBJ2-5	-	ASSQDGRGTPYQETQY
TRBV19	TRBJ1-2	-	ASSMSRGGDYGYT
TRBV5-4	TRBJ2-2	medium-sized	ASRATGGTRTGELF
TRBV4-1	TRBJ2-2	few	ASSPLGQGGNTGELF
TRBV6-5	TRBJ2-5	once	ASRWGGRRETQY
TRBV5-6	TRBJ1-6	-	ASSLMEGKSYNSPLH
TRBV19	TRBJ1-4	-	ASQVTTNEKLF
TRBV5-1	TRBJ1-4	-	ASSVQGGEKLF
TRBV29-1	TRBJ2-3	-	SVAAGGSGDTQY
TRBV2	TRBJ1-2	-	ASTEGRLGYT
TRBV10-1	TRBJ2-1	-	ASSEWVGSEQF
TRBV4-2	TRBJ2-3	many	ASSQGSGEYYTDTQY
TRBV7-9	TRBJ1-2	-	ASSLGGTDRS
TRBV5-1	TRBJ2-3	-	ASSLTGNTDTQY
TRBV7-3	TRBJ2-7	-	ASSLTRFDEQY
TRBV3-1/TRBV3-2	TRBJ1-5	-	ASSQGQGLGNQPQH
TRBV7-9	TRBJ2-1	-	ASSLDGGWGNEQF
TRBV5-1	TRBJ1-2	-	ASSSGGSNYGYT
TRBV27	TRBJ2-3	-	ASSEGLADYTDTQY
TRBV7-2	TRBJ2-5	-	ASSLIWGHTQETQY
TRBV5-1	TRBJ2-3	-	ASSLAGGQADTQY
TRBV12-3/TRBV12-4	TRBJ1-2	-	ASREQGARGYT
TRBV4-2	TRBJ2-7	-	ASSQEGSSSGTYEQY
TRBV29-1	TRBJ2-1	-	SVGVAYEQF
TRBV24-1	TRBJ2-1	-	ATSDLVGMEQF